One and the same sample provided the 2 T cell receptor beta chains below, sequenced in a study of blood T cells in healthy people across ages. Then a second PCR, running roughly 7 to 11 cycles, was carried out with a sample-barcoded 5' primer and a J-beta primer mix. TCRdb recomputed calls from the 5' RACE reads with MiXCR, one row per CDR3 protein. There are 750,000 to 1,000,000 distinct CDR3 sequences in the sample; about 29% occur only once, and roughly 10% lies in the top ten. The sample was also linked to a second study, of T cells of mothers and their children.

The sequencing sample was made of blood. These receptor sequences come from a woman aged 40-49 years in good health.

In this sample, this clonotype turned up many times. The chain links TRBV28 to TRBJ2-7; TRBD1 is a possible D gene (6 bases). CDR3 length equals 13 residues. V lost 11 bases to trimming and J lost 3 bases, with 17 bases between them. The V gene's germline CDR1 is MDHEN and CDR2 SYDVKM. The CDR3, as DNA: TGTGCCTCAACCGGGGCAGGGGTCTACGAGCAGTACTTC. Translated, it gives CASTGAGVYEQYF.

This chain's CDR3 is CASGLTENYGYTF. In DNA form, the CDR3 reads TGTGCCAGCGGCCTGACGGAAAACTATGGCTACACCTTC. V and J are TRBV5-6 and TRBJ1-2; no firm D call. This CDR3 contains 13 residues. Germline CDR1 is SGHDT and CDR2 is YYEEEE. Trimming removed 7 bases from V and 2 bases from J, with 12 bases in between. The whole variable domain, filled in from reference TRBV5-6 and TRBJ1-2, reads DAGVTQSPTHLIKTRGQQVTLRCSPKSGHDTVSWYQQALGQGPQFIFQYYEEEERQRGNFPDRFSGHQFPNYSSELNVNALLLGDSALYLCASGLTENYGYTFGSGTRLTVV.